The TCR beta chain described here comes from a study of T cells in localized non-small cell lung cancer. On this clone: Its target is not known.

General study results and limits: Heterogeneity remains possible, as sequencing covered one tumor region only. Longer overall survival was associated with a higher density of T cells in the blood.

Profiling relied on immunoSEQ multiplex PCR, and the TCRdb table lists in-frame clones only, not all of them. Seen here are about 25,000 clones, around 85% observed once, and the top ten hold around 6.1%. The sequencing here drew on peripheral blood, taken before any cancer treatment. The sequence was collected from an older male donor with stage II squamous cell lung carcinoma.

The CDR3: CASSQDKTGTLNEKLFF. The CDR3 DNA is TGTGCCAGCAGCCAGGATAAAACAGGGACCTTAAATGAAAAACTGTTTTTT. The rearrangement joins TRBV4-2 to TRBJ1-4; tentatively, D is TRBD1 (6 bases). The V end was cut by 3 bases, the J end by 5 bases, with 19 bases between. Germline CDR1 LGHNA, CDR2 YNFKEQ. This CDR3 has 17 amino acids.